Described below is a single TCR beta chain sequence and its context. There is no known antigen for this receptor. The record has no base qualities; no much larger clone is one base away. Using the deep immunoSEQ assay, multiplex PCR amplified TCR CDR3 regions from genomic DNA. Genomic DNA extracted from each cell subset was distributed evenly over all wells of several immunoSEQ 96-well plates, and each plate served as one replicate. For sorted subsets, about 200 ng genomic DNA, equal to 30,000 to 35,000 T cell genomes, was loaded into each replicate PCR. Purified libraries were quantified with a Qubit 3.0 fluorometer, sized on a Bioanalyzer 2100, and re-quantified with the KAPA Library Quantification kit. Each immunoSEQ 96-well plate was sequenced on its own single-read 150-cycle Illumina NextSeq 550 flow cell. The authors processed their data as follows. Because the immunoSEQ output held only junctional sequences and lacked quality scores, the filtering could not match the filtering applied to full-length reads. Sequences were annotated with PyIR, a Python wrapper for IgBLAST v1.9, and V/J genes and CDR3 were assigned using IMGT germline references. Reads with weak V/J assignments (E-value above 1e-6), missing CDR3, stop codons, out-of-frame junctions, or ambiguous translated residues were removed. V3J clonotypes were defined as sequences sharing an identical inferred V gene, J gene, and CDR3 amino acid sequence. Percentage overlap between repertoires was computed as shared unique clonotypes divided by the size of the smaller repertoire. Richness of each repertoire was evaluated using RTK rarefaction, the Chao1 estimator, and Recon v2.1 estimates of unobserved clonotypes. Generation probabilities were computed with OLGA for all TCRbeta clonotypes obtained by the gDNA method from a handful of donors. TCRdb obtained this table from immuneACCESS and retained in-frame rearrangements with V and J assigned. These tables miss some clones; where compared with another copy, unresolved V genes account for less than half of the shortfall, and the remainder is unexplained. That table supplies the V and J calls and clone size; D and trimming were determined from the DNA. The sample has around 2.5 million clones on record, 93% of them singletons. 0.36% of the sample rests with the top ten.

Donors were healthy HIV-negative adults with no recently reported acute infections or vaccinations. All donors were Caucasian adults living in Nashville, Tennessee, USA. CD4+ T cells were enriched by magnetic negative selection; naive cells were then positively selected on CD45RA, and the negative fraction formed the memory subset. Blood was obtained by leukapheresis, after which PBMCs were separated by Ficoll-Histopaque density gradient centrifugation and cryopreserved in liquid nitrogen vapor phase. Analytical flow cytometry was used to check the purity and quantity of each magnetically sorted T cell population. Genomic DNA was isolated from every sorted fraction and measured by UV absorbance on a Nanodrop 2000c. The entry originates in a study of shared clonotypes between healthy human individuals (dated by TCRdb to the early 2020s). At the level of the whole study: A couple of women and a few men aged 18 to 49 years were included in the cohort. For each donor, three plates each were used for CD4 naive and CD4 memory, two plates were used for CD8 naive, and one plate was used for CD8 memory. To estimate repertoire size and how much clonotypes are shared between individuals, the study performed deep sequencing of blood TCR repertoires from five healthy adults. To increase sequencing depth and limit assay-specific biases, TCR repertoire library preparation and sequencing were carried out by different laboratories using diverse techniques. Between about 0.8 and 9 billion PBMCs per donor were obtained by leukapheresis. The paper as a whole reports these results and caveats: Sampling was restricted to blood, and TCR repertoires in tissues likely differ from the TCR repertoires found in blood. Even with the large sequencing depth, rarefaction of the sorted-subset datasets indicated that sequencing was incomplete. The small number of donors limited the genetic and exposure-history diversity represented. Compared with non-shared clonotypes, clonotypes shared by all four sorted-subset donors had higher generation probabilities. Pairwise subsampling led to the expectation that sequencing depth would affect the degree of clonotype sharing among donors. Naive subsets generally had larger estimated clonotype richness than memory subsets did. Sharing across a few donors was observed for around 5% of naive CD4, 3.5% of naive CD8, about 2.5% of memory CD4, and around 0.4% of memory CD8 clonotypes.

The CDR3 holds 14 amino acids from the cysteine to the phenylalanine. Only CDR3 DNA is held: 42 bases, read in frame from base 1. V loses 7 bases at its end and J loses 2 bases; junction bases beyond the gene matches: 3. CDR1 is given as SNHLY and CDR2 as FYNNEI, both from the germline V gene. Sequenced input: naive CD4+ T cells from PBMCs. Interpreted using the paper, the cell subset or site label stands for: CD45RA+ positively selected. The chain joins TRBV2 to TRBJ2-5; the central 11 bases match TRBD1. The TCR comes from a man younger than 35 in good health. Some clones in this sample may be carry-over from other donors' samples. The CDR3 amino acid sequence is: CASKRDRGQETQYF. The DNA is TGTGCCAGCAAAAGGGACAGGGGGCAAGAGACCCAGTACTTC.